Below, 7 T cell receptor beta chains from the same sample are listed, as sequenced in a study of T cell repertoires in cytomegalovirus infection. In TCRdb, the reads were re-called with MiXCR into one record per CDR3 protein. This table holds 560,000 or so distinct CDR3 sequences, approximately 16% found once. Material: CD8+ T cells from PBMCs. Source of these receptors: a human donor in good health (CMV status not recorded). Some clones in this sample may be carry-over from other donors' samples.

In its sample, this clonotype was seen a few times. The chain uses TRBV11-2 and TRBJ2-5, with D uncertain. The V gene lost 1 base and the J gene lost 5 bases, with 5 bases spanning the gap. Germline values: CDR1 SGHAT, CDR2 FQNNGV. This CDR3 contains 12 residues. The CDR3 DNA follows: TGTGCCAGCAGCTTAGTGGACGAGACCCAGTACTTC. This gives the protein CASSLVDETQYF.

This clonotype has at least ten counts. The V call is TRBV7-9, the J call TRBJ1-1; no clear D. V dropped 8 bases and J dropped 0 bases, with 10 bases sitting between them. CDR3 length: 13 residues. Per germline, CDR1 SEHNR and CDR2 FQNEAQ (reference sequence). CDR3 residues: CASFDGLNTEAFF. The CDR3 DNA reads TGTGCCAGCTTCGACGGGTTGAACACTGAAGCTTTCTTT.

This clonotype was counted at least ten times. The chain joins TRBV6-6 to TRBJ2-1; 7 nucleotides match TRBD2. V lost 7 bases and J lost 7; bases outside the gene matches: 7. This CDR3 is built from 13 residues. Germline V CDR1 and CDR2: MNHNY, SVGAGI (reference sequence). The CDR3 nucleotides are TGTGCCAGCAACGGCGGGAGTTTAAATGAGCAGTTCTTC. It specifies CASNGGSLNEQFF.

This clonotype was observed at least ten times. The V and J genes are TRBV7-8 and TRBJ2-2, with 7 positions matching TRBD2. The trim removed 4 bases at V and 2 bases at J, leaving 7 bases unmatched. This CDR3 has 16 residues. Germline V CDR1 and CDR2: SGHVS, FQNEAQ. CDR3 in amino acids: CASSSAGLRNTGELFF. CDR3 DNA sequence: TGTGCCAGCAGCTCAGCGGGACTCCGAAACACCGGGGAGCTGTTTTTT.

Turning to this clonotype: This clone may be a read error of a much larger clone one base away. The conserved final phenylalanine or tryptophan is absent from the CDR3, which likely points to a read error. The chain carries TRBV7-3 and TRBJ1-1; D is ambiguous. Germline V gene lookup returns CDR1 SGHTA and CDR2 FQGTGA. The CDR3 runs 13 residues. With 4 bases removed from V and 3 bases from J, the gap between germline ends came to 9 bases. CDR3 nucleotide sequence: TGTGCCAGCAGCTCCCGAATTGACACTGAAGCTTTCTCT. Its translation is CASSSRIDTEAFS.

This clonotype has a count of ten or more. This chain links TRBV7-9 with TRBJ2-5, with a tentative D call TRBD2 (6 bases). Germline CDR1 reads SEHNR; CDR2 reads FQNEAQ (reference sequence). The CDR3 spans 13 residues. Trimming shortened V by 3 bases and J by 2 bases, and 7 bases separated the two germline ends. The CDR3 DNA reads TGTGCCAGCAGCTTCGGGGGACAAGAGACCCAGTACTTC. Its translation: CASSFGGQETQYF.

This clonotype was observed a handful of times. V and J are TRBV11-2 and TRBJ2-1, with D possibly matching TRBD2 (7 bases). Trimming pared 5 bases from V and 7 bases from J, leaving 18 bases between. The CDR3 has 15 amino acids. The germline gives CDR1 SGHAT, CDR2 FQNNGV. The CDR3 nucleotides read TGTGCCAGCAGCCGTGGGGGGGGGGGGCGTAATGAGCAGTTCTTC. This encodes CASSRGGGGRNEQFF.